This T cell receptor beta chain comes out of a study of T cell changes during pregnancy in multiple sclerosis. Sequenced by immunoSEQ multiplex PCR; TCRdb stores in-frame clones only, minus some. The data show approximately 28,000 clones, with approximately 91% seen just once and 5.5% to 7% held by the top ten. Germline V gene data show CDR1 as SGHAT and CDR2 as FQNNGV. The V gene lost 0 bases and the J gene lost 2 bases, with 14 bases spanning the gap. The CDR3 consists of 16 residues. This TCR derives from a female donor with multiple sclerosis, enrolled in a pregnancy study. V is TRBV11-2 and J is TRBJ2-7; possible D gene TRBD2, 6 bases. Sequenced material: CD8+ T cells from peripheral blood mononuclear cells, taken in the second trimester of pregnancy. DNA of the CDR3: TGTGCCAGCAGCTTAGAGGCGCGGGAAAACCCCTACGAGCAGTACTTC. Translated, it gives CASSLEARENPYEQYF.